This entry describes one T cell receptor (beta chain). Its antigen is as yet unknown. The data originate from a study of Graves' ophthalmopathy and Graves' hyperthyroidism. Study-wide findings and caveats: Predictions made by the model for ophthalmopathy progression reached roughly 64% sensitivity and almost 75% specificity. Blood also carried most expanded thyroid clonotypes exceeding 0.001 frequency.

CDR3 length: 13 amino acids. Germline trimming cut 6 bases from V and 4 bases from J; bases unmatched to any gene: 6. For repertoire sequencing, the TCR beta CDR3 regions were amplified from RNA transcripts. The workflow started with a first-round RT-PCR run with HTBI primers and then moved on to a second-round multiplex PCR. TCRdb passed the multiplex PCR reads through MiXCR, listing each CDR3 protein once. The table shows 200,000 to 250,000 distinct CDR3 sequences, with 20% to 25% occurring only once. The diagnostic workup employed clinical symptoms, serum thyroxine, TRAb, thyroid ultrasound and orbital computed tomography. A roughly 9.3 ml volume of fresh peripheral blood provided the PBMCs.

The receptor's source is a woman aged 50 to 60 with Graves' ophthalmopathy. The rearrangement uses TRBV12-3 or TRBV12-4 and TRBJ2-7; 7 bases fit TRBD1. Sequencing input: peripheral blood. The CDR3 sequence: CASRLGQAYEQYF. CDR3 coding DNA: TGTGCCAGCAGGCTCGGACAGGCTTACGAGCAGTACTTC.